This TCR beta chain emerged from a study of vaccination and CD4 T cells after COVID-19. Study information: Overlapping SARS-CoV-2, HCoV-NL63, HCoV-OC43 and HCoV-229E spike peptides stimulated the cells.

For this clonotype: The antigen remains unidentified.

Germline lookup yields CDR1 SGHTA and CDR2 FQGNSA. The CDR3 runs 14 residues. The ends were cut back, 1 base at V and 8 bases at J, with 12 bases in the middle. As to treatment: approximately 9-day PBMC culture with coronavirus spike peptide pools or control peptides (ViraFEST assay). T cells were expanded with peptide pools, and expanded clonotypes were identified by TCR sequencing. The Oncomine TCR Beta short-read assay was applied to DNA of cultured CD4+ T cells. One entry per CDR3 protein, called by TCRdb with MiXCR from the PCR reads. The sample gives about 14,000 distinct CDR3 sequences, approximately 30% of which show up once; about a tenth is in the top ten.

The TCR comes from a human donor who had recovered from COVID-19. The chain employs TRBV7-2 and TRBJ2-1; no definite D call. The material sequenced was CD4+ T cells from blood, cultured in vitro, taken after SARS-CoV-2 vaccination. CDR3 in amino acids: CASSLVPNLDEQFF. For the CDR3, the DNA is TGTGCCAGCAGCTTAGTTCCTAACCTCGATGAGCAGTTCTTC.